Shown below are 25 T cell receptor beta chains from a single sample sequenced in a study of regulatory T cells in long-lasting Graves disease. iRepertoire HTBI primers and Arm-PCR of CDR3 regions built TCR beta libraries. TCRdb ran MiXCR on the multiplex PCR reads and lists one entry per CDR3 protein. The sample has some 350,000 distinct CDR3 sequences, around 15% seen once. Time point in this sample: newly diagnosed GD, antithyroid drugs for less than 3 months. Extracted RNA from PBMCs served as the source of the TCR library. A further study also used this sample, focusing on T cells in Graves' hyperthyroidism and ophthalmopathy.

Sequenced here: peripheral blood mononuclear cells (PBMCs), sampled at new diagnosis, from a patient treated with antithyroid drugs. These receptors all stem from a woman aged 18-35 years with Graves disease.

This clonotype was observed at least ten times. The chain combines TRBV20-1 with TRBJ2-3, with D possibly TRBD1 on 6 matching bases. The CDR3 length is 17 residues. With 6 bases removed from V and 2 bases from J, the gap between germline ends came to 24 bases. The V gene's germline CDR1 is DFQATT and CDR2 SNEGSKA (reference sequence). CDR3 nucleotides: TGCAGTGCCCCCCCCGGGGCCCGAGGGGGATACACAGATACGCAGTATTTT. Translating it yields CSAPPGARGGYTDTQYF.

This clonotype has just a few counts. This rearrangement joins TRBV19 to TRBJ2-2; no clear D gene. Germline V CDR1 and CDR2: LNHDA, SQIVND (reference sequence). V was trimmed by 4 bases and J by 8 bases, leaving 14 bases between them. CDR3 size: 14 residues. Here the CDR3 DNA reads TGTGCCAGTAGTACTGGACCGATCGGAGGGGAGCTGTTTTTT. The encoded protein is CASSTGPIGGELFF.

This clonotype was seen more than once but under ten times. The chain has TRBV7-2 and TRBJ1-2; TRBD1 might be the D (5 bases). Trimming pared 1 base from V and 2 bases from J, leaving 8 bases between. There are 14 residues in the CDR3. Germline V gene lookup returns CDR1 SGHTA and CDR2 FQGNSA. The CDR3 DNA is TGTGCCAGCAGCTTAGGGGGCCCAAACTATGGCTACACCTTC. Its protein product is CASSLGGPNYGYTF.

In this sample, this clonotype turned up many times. CDR3 residues: CSASSGYNEQFF. CDR3 nucleotides: TGCAGTGCTAGTAGCGGCTACAATGAGCAGTTCTTC. This rearrangement joins TRBV20-1 to TRBJ2-1; tentatively, D is TRBD2 (6 bases). CDR1 is DFQATT and CDR2 is SNEGSKA in the germline V gene (reference sequence). V was shortened by 3 bases and J by 3 bases, with 6 bases between the two germline ends. CDR3 length: 12 amino acids.

This clonotype was found a few times. The genes are TRBV6-2 or TRBV6-3 and TRBJ2-1, with a possible D match to TRBD2 (6 bases). Germline CDR1 MNHEY, CDR2 SVGEGT. The length of the CDR3 is 16 residues. V shed 5 bases and J shed 0 bases, with 14 bases lying between them. The CDR3 is CASSGSAGLSYNEQFF. CDR3 nucleotide sequence: TGTGCCAGCAGTGGATCGGCGGGACTCTCCTACAATGAGCAGTTCTTC.

There are many counts of this clonotype. The chain combines TRBV5-5 with TRBJ2-7, with 8 nucleotides matching TRBD2. Germline CDR1 reads SGHKS; CDR2 reads YYEKEE (reference sequence). V gave up 4 bases and J gave up 3 bases; unmatched junction bases: 12. The CDR3 contains 16 residues. The CDR3 bases are TGTGCCAGCAGCGATACCCTAGCGGGTTTCAGCTACGAGCAGTACTTC. Amino acids: CASSDTLAGFSYEQYF.

Only a few counts were recorded for this clonotype. The V and J genes are TRBV6-2 or TRBV6-3 and TRBJ2-5, with D hard to call. The CDR3 length is 8 residues. Deletions cut 7 bases from V and 10 bases from J, with 4 bases between. Germline assignment: CDR1 MNHEY and CDR2 SVGEGT. For the CDR3, the DNA is TGTGCCAGCAAGGGCCAGTACTTC. The encoded protein is CASKGQYF.

The rearrangement uses TRBV29-1 and TRBJ1-2; possibly TRBD1 for D (5 bases). The ends were cut back, 3 bases at V and 5 bases at J, with 13 bases in the middle. Germline V gene data show CDR1 as SQVTM and CDR2 as ANQGSEA. The CDR3 has 13 amino acids. The CDR3 is CSVDLRDWYGYTF. CDR3 coding DNA: TGCAGCGTTGATCTCAGGGATTGGTATGGCTACACCTTC.

The V gene is TRBV7-6, the J gene TRBJ2-2; a possible D gene is TRBD2 (6 bases). There are 16 residues in the CDR3. V was trimmed by 2 bases and J by 2 bases, leaving 12 bases between them. In germline, CDR1 is SGHVS, CDR2 FNYEAQ. This CDR3 reads CASSLITGVNTGELFF. CDR3 in DNA: TGTGCCAGCAGCTTAATAACGGGAGTAAACACCGGGGAGCTGTTTTTT.

This clonotype has more than one count but fewer than ten. One base away lies a much larger clone, so this may be a sequencing read error. V is TRBV24-1 and J is TRBJ1-1; 8 bases align to TRBD1. The CDR3 spans 16 residues. CDR1 and CDR2 (germline): KGHDR, SFDVKD. The CDR3 loop reads CATSDIDRGGNTGAFF. CDR3 nucleotide sequence: TGTGCCACCAGTGATATTGACAGGGGCGGGAACACTGGAGCTTTCTTT.

This clonotype was counted a few times. The chain joins TRBV7-6 to TRBJ2-1; 11 nucleotides align to TRBD2. CDR3 length: 17 amino acids. Germline CDR1 and CDR2: SGHVS and FNYEAQ. V lost 2 bases to trimming and J lost 7 bases; unmatched junction nucleotides: 10. CDR3 in amino acids: CASSLLIAGGAGNEQFF. CDR3 in DNA: TGTGCCAGCAGCTTATTAATAGCGGGAGGGGCGGGGAATGAGCAGTTCTTC.

Comments on this clonotype: A much larger clone lies one base from this, so it may be a read error. The chain has TRBV6-1 and TRBJ2-7; 15 bases line up with TRBD2. V was pared by 4 bases and J by 5 bases, with 12 bases of the junction left unmatched. The CDR3 has 18 amino acids. The germline V gene has CDR1 MNHNS and CDR2 SASEGT. The CDR3 is CASSGTSGRAPFTHEQYF. In DNA form, the CDR3 reads TGTGCCAGCAGTGGGACTAGCGGGAGGGCCCCATTCACCCACGAGCAGTACTTC.

This clonotype was found many times. The chain joins TRBV10-2 to TRBJ2-1; 14 positions agree with TRBD2. CDR1 WSHSY and CDR2 SAAADI come from the germline V gene. The CDR3 sequence is 18 residues long. The ends lost 6 bases at V and 4 bases at J; junction bases unmatched: 11. The CDR3 here is CASRATSGRAIWYNEQFF. CDR3 DNA: TGCGCCAGCAGGGCGACTAGCGGGAGGGCCATCTGGTACAATGAGCAGTTCTTC.

A word on this clonotype: A much bigger clone sits one base away, suggesting this may be a read error. The conserved phenylalanine or tryptophan is not found at the CDR3 terminus, so this likely reflects a read error. The CDR3 loop is CASSEGQGRYNQPQHL. The CDR3 region has the DNA TGTGCCAGCAGCGAGGGACAGGGGAGGTACAATCAGCCCCAGCATCTT. The chain uses TRBV7-8 and TRBJ1-5; the match to TRBD1 covers 10 bases. The CDR3 is 16 amino acids. The junction had 7 bases not matched to a gene; V was cut back by 5 bases and J by 3 bases. Germline assignment: CDR1 SGHVS and CDR2 FQNEAQ.

This clonotype was seen more than once but under ten times. The chain carries TRBV27 and TRBJ1-2, with D maybe TRBD1 (5 bases). This CDR3 is 13 amino acids long. Germline V gene lookup returns CDR1 MNHEY and CDR2 SMNVEV (reference sequence). Trimming took off 5 bases at V and 8 bases at J, with 15 bases between the two ends. The CDR3 coding sequence is TGTGCCAGCAGTGGCGAGGGGCTGGAAGGCTACACCTTC. The encoded protein is CASSGEGLEGYTF.

This clonotype was seen a handful of times. The gene calls are TRBV7-3 and TRBJ2-3; 8 bases match TRBD1. The V segment lost 5 bases and the J segment 2 bases; nucleotides outside the gene matches: 12. Germline CDR1 reads SGHTA; CDR2 reads FQGTGA. The CDR3 is 17 amino acids. The CDR3 region has the DNA TGTGCCAGCAGCCCTCAGGGGGCAATCAAAATCACAGATACGCAGTATTTT. Translated: CASSPQGAIKITDTQYF.

Points on this clonotype: This clone may be a read error of a much larger clone one base away. The V and J genes are TRBV3-1 and TRBJ2-1; D unresolved. The CDR3 is 14 residues long. Germline CDR1 is LGHDT and CDR2 is YNNKEL (reference sequence). The CDR3 DNA reads as TGTGCCAGCAGCCAAGAGGTTTCCTACAATGAGCAGTCCTTC. Its protein product is CASSQEVSYNEQSF.

This clonotype was seen many times. The chain joins TRBV12-3 or TRBV12-4 to TRBJ1-1, with TRBD1 matching over 11 bases. This CDR3 contains 14 residues. The V and J ends lost 2 bases and 11 bases, in that order; junction bases with no gene match: 7. The CDR3 sequence is CASSLIGQGAEAFF. DNA for the CDR3: TGTGCCAGCAGTTTAATAGGACAGGGGGCGGAGGCTTTCTTT.

To note about this clonotype: This could be a read error, since a much larger clone is one nucleotide away. The chain is built from TRBV6-1 and TRBJ2-1; D possibly uses TRBD1 or TRBD2 (5 bases each). V was cut by 5 bases and J by 9 bases, with 17 bases left in between. This CDR3 spans 14 amino acids. CDR1 is MNHNS and CDR2 is SASEGT in the germline V gene. The DNA for the CDR3 is TGTGCCAGCAGTCGCCCCGGGGCGACCAGTGAGCAGTTCTTC. Protein product: CASSRPGATSEQFF.

This clonotype was recorded at least ten times. J is TRBJ2-3 and V is TRBV3-1; 7 bases are shared with TRBD2. Unmatched junction bases numbered 5, after V lost 2 bases and J lost 3 bases. The CDR3 totals 15 residues. Per germline, CDR1 LGHDT and CDR2 YNNKEL (reference sequence). CDR3 protein: CASSQKSGMTDTQYF. In DNA, the CDR3 is TGTGCCAGCAGCCAAAAAAGCGGGATGACAGATACGCAGTATTTT.

This clonotype was observed at least ten times. The chain recombines TRBV27 with TRBJ2-5; 15 nucleotides agree with TRBD2. Unmatched junction bases numbered 7, after V lost 4 bases and J lost 4 bases. This CDR3 has 17 amino acids. CDR1 is MNHEY and CDR2 is SMNVEV in the germline V gene (reference sequence). The CDR3 loop is CASSSGTSGGRGETQYF. CDR3 DNA: TGTGCCAGCAGTTCCGGGACTAGCGGGGGGAGAGGAGAGACCCAGTACTTC.

This clonotype was recorded many times. The chain recombines TRBV11-2 with TRBJ2-7, with D possibly being TRBD1 (6 bases). V was trimmed by 5 bases and J by 8 bases, leaving 22 bases between them. CDR1 is SGHAT and CDR2 is FQNNGV in the germline V gene. This CDR3 comprises 15 residues. The CDR3 DNA is TGTGCCAGCAGCGCCCCTCGGGACATCCCTCGGAAGCAGTACTTC. It codes for CASSAPRDIPRKQYF.

This clonotype was counted many times. The V gene is TRBV7-3, the J gene TRBJ2-5; no reliable D call. This CDR3 region has 13 residues. Trimming removed 2 bases from V and 0 bases from J, with 4 bases in between. Looked up from germline, CDR1 is SGHTA and CDR2 is FQGTGA. The CDR3 spells CASSLEYQETQYF. CDR3 nucleotides: TGTGCCAGCAGCTTAGAGTACCAAGAGACCCAGTACTTC.

This chain's CDR3 is CASTGSTLGEQFF. The CDR3 DNA reads TGTGCCAGCACCGGATCCACGCTGGGTGAGCAGTTCTTC. This chain uses TRBV27 with TRBJ2-1; no clear D. Germline-derived CDR1 and CDR2 are MNHEY and SMNVEV (reference sequence). The CDR3 sequence is 13 residues long. The V gene lost 7 bases and the J gene lost 9 bases, with 16 bases spanning the gap.

The chain recombines TRBV7-3 with TRBJ2-3; 7 bases fit TRBD1. The CDR3 length is 15 residues. V was clipped by 5 bases and J by 4 bases; unmatched bases: 9. Germline values: CDR1 SGHTA, CDR2 FQGTGA. The CDR3 reads CASSRQGADSDTQYF. DNA of the CDR3: TGTGCCAGCAGCCGACAGGGTGCAGATTCAGATACGCAGTATTTT.